Reported below is one TCR beta chain. The antigen remains unidentified. The data belong to a study of T cell responses to AZD1222 COVID-19 vaccine. Overall study: Some second doses came at about 4 weeks and others at about 12 weeks; these were pooled. Broader study findings: Donor demographics were predominantly white British with a female majority; clonal diversity may be underestimated. Breadth and depth of Spike-specific TCRs rose after two AZD1222 doses.

The CDR3 has 13 residues. V lost 10 bases to trimming and J lost 0 bases, with 10 bases between them. Germline-derived CDR1 and CDR2 are MGHRA and YSYEKL. Profiling relied on immunoSEQ multiplex PCR, and the TCRdb table lists in-frame clones only, not all of them. This sample has about 120,000 clones; 80% to 90% occur once, and the top ten carry roughly 8.9%. The starting material was peripheral blood, obtained on day 0 of AZD1222 vaccination. V is TRBV4-1 and J is TRBJ2-1; possibly TRBD2 for D (6 bases). The TCR was taken from an adult in good health. The CDR3 sequence: CATGVSSYNEQFF. The CDR3 region has the DNA TGCGCCACGGGGGTGAGCTCCTACAATGAGCAGTTCTTC.